The T cell receptor (beta chain) described here comes from a study of cytomegalovirus exposure and HLA in healthy donors. Findings and caveats of the study: Researchers catalogued 150 or so TCR beta chains as cytomegalovirus-associated. First-cohort TCR clusters tended to co-occur in the roughly 120 validation repertoires, a later analysis found. Testing in vitro showed a few CMV-associated chains specific for CMV antigens.

Assay used: immunoSEQ multiplex PCR; TCRdb lists only in-frame clones, some missing. The sample shows fewer than 90,000 clones, 90% to 97% of them seen only once. The CDR3 consists of 14 residues. The V gene lost 2 bases and the J gene lost 5 bases, with 13 bases spanning the gap. Germline V gene lookup returns CDR1 SGHDT and CDR2 YYEEEE. Details on this clone: Antigen unknown.

The TCR originated in a young man in good health and CMV-seropositive. This sequence joins TRBV5-6 and TRBJ1-1; D possibly corresponds to TRBD1 (5 bases). The sequenced sample was PBMCs. CDR3 amino acids: CASSFGGLRTEAFF. CDR3 DNA: TGTGCCAGCAGCTTCGGGGGGTTGAGGACTGAAGCTTTCTTT.